This TCR beta chain was obtained from a study of tumor and adjacent non-tumor tissue in lung cancer. Study-level background: Patients were aged about 31 to 85, 10 men and about five women, stage I to III. Study-level points and caveats: Patients with more diverse tumor TCRs had worse survival. Top 100 clones took a larger repertoire share in normal lung.

Trimming pared 3 bases from V and 5 bases from J, leaving 22 bases between. The CDR3 sequence is 17 residues long. Germline V gene data show CDR1 as MGHRA and CDR2 as YSYEKL. With respect to this clonotype: Its target is unknown.

The library came from three nested PCR rounds adapted from ARM-PCR protocols. TCRdb passed the multiplex PCR reads through MiXCR, listing each CDR3 protein once. The repertoire has some 99,000 distinct CDR3 sequences, around 75% of them found once; the top ten carry 37%. This sample's RNA came from whole unsorted tissue. The V call is TRBV4-1, the J call TRBJ1-2, with D possibly TRBD1 on 6 matching bases. The clonotype comes from a woman aged 55 to 70 with non-small cell lung cancer. The sequenced sample was lung tumor tissue. DNA for the CDR3: TGCGCCAGCAGCCACTATTCTAGGACAGAGGCCTATTATGGCTACACCTTC. The encoded protein is CASSHYSRTEAYYGYTF.